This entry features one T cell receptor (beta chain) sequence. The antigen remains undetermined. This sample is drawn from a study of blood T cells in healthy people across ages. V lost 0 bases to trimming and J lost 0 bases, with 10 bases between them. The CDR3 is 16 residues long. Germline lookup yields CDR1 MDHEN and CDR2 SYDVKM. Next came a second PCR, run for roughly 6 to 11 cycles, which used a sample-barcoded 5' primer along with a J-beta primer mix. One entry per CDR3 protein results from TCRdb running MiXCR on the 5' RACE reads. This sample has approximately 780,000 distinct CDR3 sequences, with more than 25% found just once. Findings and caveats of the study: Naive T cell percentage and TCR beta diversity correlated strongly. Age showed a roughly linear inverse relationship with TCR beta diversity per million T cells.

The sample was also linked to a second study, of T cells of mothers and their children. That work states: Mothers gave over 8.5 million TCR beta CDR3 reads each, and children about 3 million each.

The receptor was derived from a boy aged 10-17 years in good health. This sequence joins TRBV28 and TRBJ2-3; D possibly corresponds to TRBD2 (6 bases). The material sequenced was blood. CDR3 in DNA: TGTGCCAGCAGTTTATGGGGGGGTCTAAGCACAGATACGCAGTATTTT. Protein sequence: CASSLWGGLSTDTQYF.